The T cell receptor beta chain described here comes from a study of blood T cell repertoires in COVID-19. Study-wide background: The United States, Italy and Spain provided the acute and convalescent COVID-19 samples. The analysed material was cDNA or gDNA that came from T cells, B-cell-depleted T cells, or PBMCs.

The CDR3 has 13 residues. Germline-derived CDR1 and CDR2 are SNHLY and FYNNEI. The ends were cut back, 6 bases at V and 1 base at J, with 9 bases in the middle. In the source study's methods: Quantification of nucleated cells was approximated via reference gene primer amplification. Produced via immunoSEQ multiplex PCR; TCRdb's table is partial and in-frame only. The V and J calls and the clone size are those of that table, but D and trimming were determined from the DNA. The table has about 350,000 clones, around 86% seen once; the top ten hold around 6%. Seattle participants joined during active infection and were tracked over time.

The origin of this receptor is a woman aged 45-65 years with COVID-19, enrolled during active disease. Specimen: peripheral blood. The chain is built from TRBV2 and TRBJ1-1; no firm D call. CDR3 residues: CASRTQPNTEAFF. DNA for the CDR3: TGTGCCAGCAGAACACAGCCGAACACTGAAGCTTTCTTT.